This T cell receptor (beta chain) comes out of a study of T-cell memory formation after mild COVID-19. Background on the study: Each donor largely had its own TCR clusters.

MiXCR, run by TCRdb on the 5' RACE reads, gives a single entry per CDR3 protein. The sample holds 280,000 or so distinct CDR3 sequences, 8.2% seen once. Of note for this clonotype: The antigen remains undetermined.

Notes on the study in general: Some clones that responded were present in memory (sampled pre-infection), which suggests cross-reactive memory joined. Of the contracting clones, CD4+ ones lay mainly in CM and EM, and CD8+ ones in EMRA. Later expanders leaned toward CD4+, whereas clones contracting from day 15 to 85 were balanced CD4/CD8.

The source is a man younger than 35 who had mild COVID-19 (a few samples of this study predate the infection). Cell type and time point are not known. Material: PBMCs or a T cell subset sorted from them (not recorded which).

In DNA form, the CDR3 reads TGTGCCAGCAGCTTCACTGTAACAGACCCTAACTATGGCTACACCTTC. It yields the protein CASSFTVTDPNYGYTF. The J gene is TRBJ1-2, the V gene TRBV7-8, with unresolved D. The CDR3 contains 16 residues. Germline-derived CDR1 and CDR2 are SGHVS and FQNEAQ. V was shortened by 3 bases and J by 0 bases, with 14 bases between the two germline ends.